Sequencing of this T cell receptor beta chain was carried out in a study of shared clonotypes between healthy human individuals. Study-wide results and caveats: In a few donors, around 5% of naive CD4 clonotypes appeared in common. What rarefaction showed was incomplete sorted-subset sequencing despite large depth. Generally, naive subsets (rather than memory subsets) showed larger estimated richness.

Naive-designated CD8 cells lacked CD45RO, were positively enriched for CCR7, and omitted terminally differentiated effector memory CD45RA+ cells. Those who donated were healthy HIV-negative adults, with no recent acute infections or vaccinations reported. The trim removed 2 bases at V and 0 bases at J, leaving 0 bases unmatched. The CDR3 has 14 amino acids. Germline CDR1 is SGDLS and CDR2 is YYNGEE. Clones were read by immunoSEQ multiplex PCR, and TCRdb kept only the in-frame ones, dropping some. The sample records around 2,000,000 clones, around 96% being singletons. Concerning this clone: The antigen remains undetermined. In the same sample, other DNA sequences code for this CDR3.

The sequenced sample consisted of naive CD8+ T cells sorted from blood. The clonotype originates from a man younger than 30 in good health. This chain joins TRBV9 and TRBJ2-3; 7 bases match TRBD1. Written as DNA, the CDR3 is TGTGCCAGCAGCGTGGACAGGAGCACAGATACGCAGTATTTT. Its translation is CASSVDRSTDTQYF.